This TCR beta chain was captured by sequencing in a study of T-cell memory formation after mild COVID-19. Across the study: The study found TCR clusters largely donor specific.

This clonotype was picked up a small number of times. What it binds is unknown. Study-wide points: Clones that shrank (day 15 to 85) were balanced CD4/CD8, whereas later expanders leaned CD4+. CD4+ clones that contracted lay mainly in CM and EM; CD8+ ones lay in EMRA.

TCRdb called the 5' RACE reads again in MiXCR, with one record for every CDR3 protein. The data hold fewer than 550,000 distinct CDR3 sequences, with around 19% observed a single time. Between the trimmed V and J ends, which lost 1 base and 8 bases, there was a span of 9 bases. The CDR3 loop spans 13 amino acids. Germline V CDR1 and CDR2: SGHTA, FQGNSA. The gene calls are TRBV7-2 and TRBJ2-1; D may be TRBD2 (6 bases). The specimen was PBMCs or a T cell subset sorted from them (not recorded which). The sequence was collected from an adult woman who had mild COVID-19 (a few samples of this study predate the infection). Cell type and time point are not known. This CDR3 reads CASSLVGGDEQFF. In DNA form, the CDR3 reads TGTGCCAGCAGCTTAGTTGGCGGGGATGAGCAGTTCTTC.